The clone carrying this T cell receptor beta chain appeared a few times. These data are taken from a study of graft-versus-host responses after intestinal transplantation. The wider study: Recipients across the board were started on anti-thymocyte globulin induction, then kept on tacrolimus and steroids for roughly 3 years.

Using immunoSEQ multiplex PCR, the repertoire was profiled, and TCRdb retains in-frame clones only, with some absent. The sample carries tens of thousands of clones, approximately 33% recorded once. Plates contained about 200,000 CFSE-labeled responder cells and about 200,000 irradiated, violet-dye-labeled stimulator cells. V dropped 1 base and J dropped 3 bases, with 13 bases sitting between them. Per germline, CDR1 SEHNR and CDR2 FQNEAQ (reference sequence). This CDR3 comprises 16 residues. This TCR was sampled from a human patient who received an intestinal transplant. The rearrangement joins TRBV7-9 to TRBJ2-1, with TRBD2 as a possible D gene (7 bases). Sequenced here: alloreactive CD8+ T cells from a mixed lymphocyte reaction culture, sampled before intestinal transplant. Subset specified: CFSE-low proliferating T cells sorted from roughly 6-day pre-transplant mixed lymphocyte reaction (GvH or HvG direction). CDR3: CASSLGGGGDYNEQFF. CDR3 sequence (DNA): TGTGCCAGCAGCTTAGGAGGCGGGGGCGACTACAATGAGCAGTTCTTC.